The next 32 T cell receptor beta chains were all read from a single sample in a study of cytomegalovirus exposure and HLA in healthy donors. 60 Vbeta and 13 Jbeta primers were used in PCR. Some clones are missing from TCRdb's copy, which holds only in-frame ones; the method was immunoSEQ multiplex PCR. The table shows 210,000 or so clones, with less than 80% occurring only once. The specimen was PBMCs. These receptors were collected from a girl aged 2-10 years in good health and CMV-seronegative.

This sequence joins TRBV30 and TRBJ2-7; 10 nucleotides line up with TRBD2. The CDR3 is 16 residues long. Germline CDR1 GTSNPN, CDR2 SVGIG (reference sequence). V was pared by 3 bases and J by 7 bases, with 15 bases of the junction left unmatched. This CDR3 is CAWSDKLAGKAREQYF. As DNA, the CDR3 is TGTGCCTGGAGCGACAAACTAGCGGGAAAGGCGCGGGAGCAGTACTTC.

The V call is TRBV19, the J call TRBJ1-4; D not resolved. V gave up 10 bases and J gave up 2 bases, with 8 bases separating them. The CDR3 has 12 residues. In germline, CDR1 is LNHDA, CDR2 SQIVND (reference sequence). The CDR3 DNA is TGTGCCACAAAGCGCACTAATGAAAAACTGTTTTTT. Protein: CATKRTNEKLFF.

J is TRBJ2-5 and V is TRBV5-6; maybe TRBD2 (6 bases). V was pared by 4 bases and J by 3 bases, with 13 bases between. The CDR3 has 14 amino acids. Germline V gene data show CDR1 as SGHDT and CDR2 as YYEEEE. In DNA, the CDR3 is TGTGCCAGCAGCCCAGGTGGGGGGAAAGAGACCCAGTACTTC. It translates to CASSPGGGKETQYF.

Worth noting for this clone: One end of the junction is discordant with germline, which a read error may explain. The rearrangement uses TRBV7-9 and TRBJ1-4; D is uncertain. Germline CDR1 is SEHNR and CDR2 is FQNEAQ (reference sequence). CDR3 length: 13 amino acids. The CDR3 DNA sequence: TGTTCCAGCAACCGGGTGACTAATGAAAAACTGTTTTTT. Its protein product is CSSNRVTNEKLFF.

This chain's CDR3 is CASSPRRGDADTQYF. The CDR3 region has the DNA TGTGCCAGCTCACCACGGCGGGGGGACGCAGATACGCAGTATTTT. V gene TRBV18 combines with J gene TRBJ2-3, with 8 bases that match TRBD2. The CDR3 is 15 amino acids. Losses at the gene ends were 1 base for V and 4 bases for J; bases not matched to a gene: 4. CDR1 is KGHSH and CDR2 is LQKENI in the germline V gene.

The rearrangement uses TRBV5-4 and TRBJ2-1; 11 bases are shared with TRBD2. The J segment lost 4 bases and the V segment lost 4 bases, leaving 7 bases of the junction unmatched. Looked up from germline, CDR1 is SGHNT and CDR2 is YYREEE (reference sequence). The CDR3 length is 16 residues. The CDR3 protein is CASSTGTSGLYNEQFF. CDR3 coding DNA: TGTGCCAGCAGCACCGGGACTAGCGGTTTATACAATGAGCAGTTCTTC.

V usage is TRBV5-1 and J usage is TRBJ1-1; a weak D match, TRBD1 (6 bases). Per the germline V gene, CDR1 is SGHRS and CDR2 is YFSETQ. V lost 8 bases to trimming and J lost 2 bases, with 13 bases between them. CDR3 length equals 13 residues. CDR3 loop: CARGEGGNTEAFF. CDR3 coding DNA: TGCGCCAGGGGGGAAGGGGGAAACACTGAAGCTTTCTTT.

The chain combines TRBV5-4 with TRBJ2-1, with 11 bases fitting TRBD2. In germline, CDR1 is SGHNT, CDR2 YYREEE (reference sequence). The V gene end was trimmed by 6 bases and the J gene end by 4 bases; junction bases not matched to a gene: 12. The CDR3 contains 17 residues. In nucleotides, the CDR3 is TGTGCCAGCACCCAGTTAGCGGGGGGGCCCTTTTACAATGAGCAGTTCTTC. It codes for CASTQLAGGPFYNEQFF.

The chain has TRBV5-1 and TRBJ1-1; tentatively, D is TRBD1 (5 bases). The V end was cut by 0 bases, the J end by 0 bases, with 15 bases between. This CDR3 spans 17 amino acids. The germline V gene has CDR1 SGHRS and CDR2 YFSETQ. The CDR3 DNA follows: TGCGCCAGCAGCTTGGCGGCGGGGGGAGCCATGAACACTGAAGCTTTCTTT. Its protein product is CASSLAAGGAMNTEAFF.

The V gene is TRBV6-4, the J gene TRBJ2-3; perhaps TRBD2 as D (5 bases). The CDR3 extends over 14 amino acids. With 5 bases removed from V and 2 bases from J, the gap between germline ends came to 11 bases. The V gene's germline CDR1 is MRHNA and CDR2 SNTAGT. The CDR3 coding sequence is TGTGCCAGCAGTCCAACGGGGTTCACAGATACGCAGTATTTT. It is translated as CASSPTGFTDTQYF.

V and J are TRBV6-5 and TRBJ2-3; possible D gene TRBD1, 7 bases. The CDR3 has 13 residues. Trimming took 9 bases from V and 3 from J, leaving 13 bases between them. Germline CDR1 is MNHEY and CDR2 is SVGAGI. CDR3 region: CASKAGGTDTQYF. In DNA form, the CDR3 reads TGTGCCAGTAAAGCAGGGGGGACAGATACGCAGTATTTT.

The chain couples TRBV2 to TRBJ1-1; possible D gene TRBD1, 5 bases. V shed 7 bases and J shed 10 bases, with 22 bases lying between them. The CDR3 is 14 amino acids. Germline CDR1 is SNHLY and CDR2 is FYNNEI. The CDR3, as DNA: TGTGCCAGCACCGCGGGGACTGCGGACCTTGGAGCTTTCTTT. This translates into CASTAGTADLGAFF.

The chain has TRBV4-1 and TRBJ1-2; 7 bases align to TRBD1. The CDR3 extends over 15 amino acids. The V gene end was trimmed by 3 bases and the J gene end by 6 bases; junction bases not matched to a gene: 10. Looked up from germline, CDR1 is MGHRA and CDR2 is YSYEKL. As DNA, the CDR3 is TGCGCCAGCAGCCATGATGCAGGGGGAGGCGATGGCTACACCTTC. It encodes CASSHDAGGGDGYTF.

This sequence joins TRBV6-6 and TRBJ2-6; D is uncertain. The CDR3 consists of 14 residues. Germline CDR1 reads MNHNY; CDR2 reads SVGAGI (reference sequence). The V and J ends lost 8 bases and 1 base respectively, with 9 bases between them. The CDR3 DNA follows: TGTGCCAGCTCCGGTCTATCTGGGGCCAACGTCCTGACTTTC. Protein product: CASSGLSGANVLTF.

The genes are TRBV7-9 and TRBJ2-5, with D unresolved. CDR3 length: 13 residues. V lost 6 bases and J lost 2, with 10 bases in between. Germline CDR1 and CDR2: SEHNR and FQNEAQ (reference sequence). The CDR3 loop is CASRQSRQETQYF. CDR3 DNA sequence: TGTGCCAGCAGACAGTCTCGACAAGAGACCCAGTACTTC.

This clone was counted only a few times. The chain employs TRBV2 and TRBJ2-1, with D maybe TRBD1 (6 bases). This CDR3 has 14 amino acids. The germline gives CDR1 SNHLY, CDR2 FYNNEI. Deletions cut 1 base from V and 5 bases from J, with 9 bases between. In DNA, the CDR3 is TGTGCCAGCAGTGAAGGGGACACCCACAATGAGCAGTTCTTC. Residues: CASSEGDTHNEQFF.

This clone was seen a few times. This rearrangement joins TRBV6-6 to TRBJ1-5, with D uncertain. The V gene lost 6 bases and the J gene lost 3 bases, with 9 bases spanning the gap. The CDR3 extends over 13 amino acids. CDR1 is MNHNY and CDR2 is SVGAGI in the germline V gene (reference sequence). CDR3 in amino acids: CASRPGFNQPQHF. Here the CDR3 DNA reads TGTGCCAGCAGGCCGGGTTTCAATCAGCCCCAGCATTTT.

This chain links TRBV6-8 with TRBJ1-2, with a weak D call TRBD1 (5 bases). The germline V gene has CDR1 MNHGY and CDR2 SAAAGT. The CDR3 totals 13 residues. Trimming took off 10 bases at V and 1 base at J, with 13 bases between the two ends. CDR3 DNA: TGTGCCATACGGGGGGTTAATAACTATGGCTACACCTTC. This sequence encodes CAIRGVNNYGYTF.

This clone was seen a single time. The rearrangement links TRBV9 to TRBJ2-7, with 7 bases lining up with TRBD1. CDR3 length: 13 amino acids. J gave up 1 base and V 4 bases, and 2 bases lay outside the gene matches. CDR1 and CDR2 (germline): SGDLS, YYNGEE. The chain's CDR3 is CASSPDRSYEQYF. The CDR3 DNA reads as TGTGCCAGCAGCCCGGACAGGTCCTACGAGCAGTACTTC.

V is TRBV18 and J is TRBJ2-7; 7 nucleotides match TRBD1. V gave up 1 base and J gave up 6 bases; unmatched junction bases: 9. CDR1 KGHSH and CDR2 LQKENI come from the germline V gene. The CDR3 runs to 15 residues. CDR3 amino acids: CASSPQEGQVSEQYF. The CDR3 DNA reads as TGTGCCAGCTCACCACAGGAAGGACAGGTCTCCGAGCAGTACTTC.

V and J are TRBV19 and TRBJ2-5, with D possibly TRBD2 on 5 matching bases. V lost 5 bases, J lost 0 bases, and 13 bases lay in between. The germline V gene encodes CDR1 LNHDA and CDR2 SQIVND (reference sequence). There are 15 residues in the CDR3. The DNA for the CDR3 is TGTGCCAGTAGTCGGGAAAGTCGCTACCAAGAGACCCAGTACTTC. Translated: CASSRESRYQETQYF. Full variable domain (rest looked up from reference TRBV19 and TRBJ2-5): DGGITQSPKYLFRKEGQNVTLSCEQNLNHDAMYWYRQDPGQGLRLIYYSQIVNDFQKGDIAEGYSVSREKKESFPLTVTSAQKNPTAFYLCASSRESRYQETQYFGPGTRLLVL.

The V gene is TRBV5-4, the J gene TRBJ2-5, with 16 bases that match TRBD2. V lost 4 bases to trimming and J lost 3 bases; unmatched junction nucleotides: 3. This CDR3 spans 16 amino acids. Per the germline V gene, CDR1 is SGHNT and CDR2 is YYREEE (reference sequence). DNA for the CDR3: TGTGCCAGCAGCAAGGGGACTAGCGGGGGGGAAGAGACCCAGTACTTC. It translates to CASSKGTSGGEETQYF.

The J gene is TRBJ2-7, the V gene TRBV9, with D possibly being TRBD2 (5 bases). The ends were cut back, 0 bases at V and 3 bases at J, with 13 bases in the middle. The germline V gene encodes CDR1 SGDLS and CDR2 YYNGEE. The CDR3 contains 15 residues. CDR3 bases: TGTGCCAGCAGCGTAGCCGCGACTACAGACTACGAGCAGTACTTC. Protein: CASSVAATTDYEQYF.

This clone appeared a few times. The chain has TRBV5-4 and TRBJ2-3; 7 bases match TRBD2. The CDR3 has 14 residues. CDR1 is SGHNT and CDR2 is YYREEE in the germline V gene (reference sequence). J lost 0 bases, V lost 4 bases, and 2 bases had no gene match. CDR3 DNA sequence: TGTGCCAGCAGCGTTAGCGGGAGCACAGATACGCAGTATTTT. This encodes CASSVSGSTDTQYF.

The V call is TRBV27, the J call TRBJ1-1; D gene uncertain. The length of the CDR3 is 13 residues. Per the germline V gene, CDR1 is MNHEY and CDR2 is SMNVEV (reference sequence). Trimming pared 4 bases from V and 4 bases from J, leaving 10 bases between. CDR3: CASSSRHLTEAFF. CDR3 DNA: TGTGCCAGCAGTTCCCGACACCTCACTGAAGCTTTCTTT.

The rearrangement links TRBV11-1 to TRBJ2-7; perhaps TRBD1 as D (6 bases). Germline V lookup: CDR1 SGHAT, CDR2 FQDESV (reference sequence). The CDR3 has 15 residues. The ends were cut back, 5 bases at V and 2 bases at J, with 16 bases in the middle. CDR3 nucleotides: TGTGCCAGCAGCGTAACAGGGTTAAACCCCTACGAGCAGTACTTC. This sequence encodes CASSVTGLNPYEQYF.

The chain combines TRBV29-1 with TRBJ2-1; TRBD2 matches at 9 bases. The V and J ends lost 3 bases and 0 bases, in that order; junction bases with no gene match: 6. Germline CDR1 and CDR2: SQVTM and ANQGSEA. The CDR3 totals 16 residues. The CDR3 sequence is CSVEREGRSSYNEQFF. Written as DNA, the CDR3 is TGCAGCGTTGAGCGGGAGGGCCGGAGCTCCTACAATGAGCAGTTCTTC.

This clone was counted once. The CDR3 bases are TGTGCCAGCAGTTACGCAGGGGGCGGCTACAATGAGCAGTTCTTC. As protein: CASSYAGGGYNEQFF. The rearrangement joins TRBV6-5 to TRBJ2-1; 8 bases agree with TRBD1. The V segment lost 2 bases and the J segment 3 bases; nucleotides outside the gene matches: 3. This CDR3 is 15 amino acids long. Germline V CDR1 and CDR2: MNHEY, SVGAGI.

The chain recombines TRBV30 with TRBJ2-1; 7 nucleotides match TRBD2. CDR3 size: 16 residues. Germline loops: CDR1 GTSNPN, CDR2 SVGIG (reference sequence). J gave up 1 base and V 3 bases, and 9 bases lay outside the gene matches. The CDR3 sequence: CAWSPAGERSYNEQFF. DNA of the CDR3: TGTGCCTGGAGCCCGGCGGGGGAGCGGTCCTACAATGAGCAGTTCTTC.

J is TRBJ1-2 and V is TRBV10-3; 7 bases line up with TRBD1. The germline V gene has CDR1 ENHRY and CDR2 SYGVKD. V was clipped by 5 bases and J by 4 bases; unmatched bases: 10. This CDR3 is built from 15 residues. DNA for the CDR3: TGTGCCATCAGTAATACCCGGGACAGCTCCTATGGCTACACCTTC. This sequence encodes CAISNTRDSSYGYTF.

This chain joins TRBV14 and TRBJ1-1; TRBD1 matches 9 bases. V lost 6 bases, J lost 11 bases, and 10 bases stayed unmatched. The CDR3 sequence is 13 residues long. Per the germline V gene, CDR1 is SGHDN and CDR2 is FVKESK. CDR3 amino acids: CASSSGTGMVAFF. The CDR3 coding sequence is TGTGCCAGCAGTTCCGGGACAGGGATGGTGGCTTTCTTT.

The chain carries TRBV11-3 and TRBJ2-2, with TRBD1 as a possible D gene (5 bases). Germline assignment: CDR1 SGHNT and CDR2 YENEEA. V lost 5 bases and J 10 bases, leaving 26 bases between the germline ends. This CDR3 spans 17 amino acids. The CDR3 reads CASSIKGVPGPSPELFF. CDR3 sequence (DNA): TGTGCCAGCAGCATCAAAGGGGTCCCGGGCCCCTCACCGGAGCTGTTTTTT.